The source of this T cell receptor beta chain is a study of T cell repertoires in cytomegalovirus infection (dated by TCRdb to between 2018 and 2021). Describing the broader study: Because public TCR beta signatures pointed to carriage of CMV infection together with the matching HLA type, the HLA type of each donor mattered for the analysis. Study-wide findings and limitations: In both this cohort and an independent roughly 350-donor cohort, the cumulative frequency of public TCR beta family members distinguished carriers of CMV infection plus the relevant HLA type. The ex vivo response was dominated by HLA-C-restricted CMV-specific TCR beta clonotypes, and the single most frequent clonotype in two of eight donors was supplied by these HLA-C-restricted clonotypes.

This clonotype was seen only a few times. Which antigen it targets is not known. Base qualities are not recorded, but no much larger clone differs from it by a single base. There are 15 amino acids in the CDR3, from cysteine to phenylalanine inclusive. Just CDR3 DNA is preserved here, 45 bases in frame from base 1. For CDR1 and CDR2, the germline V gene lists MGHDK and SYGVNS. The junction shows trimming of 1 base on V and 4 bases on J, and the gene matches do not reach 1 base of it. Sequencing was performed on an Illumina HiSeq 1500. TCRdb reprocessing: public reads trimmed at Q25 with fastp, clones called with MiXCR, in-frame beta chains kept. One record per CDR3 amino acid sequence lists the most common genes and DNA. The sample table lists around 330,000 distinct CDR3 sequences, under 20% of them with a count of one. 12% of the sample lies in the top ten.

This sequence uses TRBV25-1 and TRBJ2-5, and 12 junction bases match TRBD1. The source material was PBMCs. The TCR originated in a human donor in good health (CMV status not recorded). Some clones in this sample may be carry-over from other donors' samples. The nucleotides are TGTGCCAGCAGTGAATGGGACAGGGGGCGAGAGACCCAGTACTTC. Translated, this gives CASSEWDRGRETQYF.